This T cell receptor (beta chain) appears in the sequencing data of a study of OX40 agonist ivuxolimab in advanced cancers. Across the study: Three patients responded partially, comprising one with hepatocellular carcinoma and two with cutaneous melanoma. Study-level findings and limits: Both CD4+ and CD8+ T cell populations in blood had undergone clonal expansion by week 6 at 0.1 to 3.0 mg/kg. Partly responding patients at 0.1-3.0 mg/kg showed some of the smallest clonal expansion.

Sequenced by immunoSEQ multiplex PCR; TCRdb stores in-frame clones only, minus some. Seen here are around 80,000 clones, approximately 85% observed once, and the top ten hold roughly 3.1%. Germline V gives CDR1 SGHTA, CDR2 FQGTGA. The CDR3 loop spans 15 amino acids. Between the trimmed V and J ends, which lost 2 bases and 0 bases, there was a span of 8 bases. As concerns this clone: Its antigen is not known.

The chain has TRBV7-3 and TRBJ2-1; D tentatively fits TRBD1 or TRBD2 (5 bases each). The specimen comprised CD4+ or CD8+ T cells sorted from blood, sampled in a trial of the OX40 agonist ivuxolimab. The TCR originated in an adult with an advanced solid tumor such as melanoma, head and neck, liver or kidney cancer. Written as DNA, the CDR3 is TGTGCCAGCAGCTTAGGGACGAGCTCCTACAATGAGCAGTTCTTC. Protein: CASSLGTSSYNEQFF.